One and the same sample provided the 20 T cell receptor beta chains below, sequenced in a study of blood T cell repertoires in COVID-19. Generated by immunoSEQ multiplex PCR, the TCRdb table keeps only in-frame clones and is missing some. The table lists 250,000 or so clones, approximately 85% of them singletons. Sequenced material: PBMCs or T cells enriched from blood (not recorded which). The receptors shown here come from a woman between 45 and 65 years old who had recovered from COVID-19.

The count of this clone is one. The chain recombines TRBV11-3 with TRBJ1-1; tentative D call: TRBD1 (6 bases). The ends were cut back, 6 bases at V and 0 bases at J, with 11 bases in the middle. The germline gives CDR1 SGHNT, CDR2 YENEEA. CDR3 size: 14 residues. CDR3 sequence reads: CASSWGHMNTEAFF. In DNA, the CDR3 is TGTGCCAGCAGTTGGGGACACATGAACACTGAAGCTTTCTTT.

The chain has TRBV15 and TRBJ2-7; possibly TRBD2 for D (6 bases). Germline CDR1 LNHNV, CDR2 YYDKDF (reference sequence). The germline V and J ends were trimmed by 5 bases and 2 bases, with 16 bases remaining between them. The CDR3 sequence is 15 residues long. Here the CDR3 reads CATSGGSAGAYEQYF. The CDR3 DNA sequence: TGTGCCACCAGCGGGGGGTCGGCAGGAGCCTACGAGCAGTACTTC.

This rearrangement joins TRBV7-2 to TRBJ1-1; 7 bases align to TRBD1. J gave up 0 bases and V 4 bases, and 5 bases lay outside the gene matches. This CDR3 region has 15 residues. The germline CDR1 and CDR2 sequences are SGHTA and FQGNSA. The CDR3 region is CASSSGGYMNTEAFF. CDR3 sequence (DNA): TGTGCCAGCAGCTCAGGGGGGTACATGAACACTGAAGCTTTCTTT.

In nucleotides, the CDR3 is TGTGCCAGCAGCCCTTACGAGCAAGACACCGGGGAGCTGTTTTTT. Translated, it gives CASSPYEQDTGELFF. V is TRBV13 and J is TRBJ2-2; unclear D gene. Germline CDR1 and CDR2: PRHDT and FYEKMQ (reference sequence). The CDR3 has 15 amino acids. V was trimmed by 5 bases and J by 3 bases, leaving 13 bases between them.

The J gene is TRBJ1-2, the V gene TRBV4-3; no reliable D call. CDR1 is LGHNA and CDR2 is YSLEER in the germline V gene. The CDR3 is 14 residues long. Trimming pared 3 bases from V and 6 bases from J, leaving 14 bases between. The CDR3 loop reads CASSQGGDGDGYTF. The CDR3 coding sequence is TGCGCCAGCAGCCAGGGCGGGGATGGCGATGGCTACACCTTC.

This chain uses TRBV18 with TRBJ1-1, with TRBD1 as a possible D gene (5 bases). CDR1 is KGHSH and CDR2 is LQKENI in the germline V gene. The CDR3 consists of 13 residues. Trimming took off 3 bases at V and 4 bases at J, with 9 bases between the two ends. The CDR3 protein is CASSPDRSTEAFF. CDR3 bases: TGTGCCAGCTCACCCGACAGATCCACTGAAGCTTTCTTT.

This clone has more than one count but fewer than ten. The chain links TRBV5-5 to TRBJ2-6; 8 bases map to TRBD2. This CDR3 has 18 amino acids. The trim removed 1 base at V and 0 bases at J, leaving 6 bases unmatched. Germline values: CDR1 SGHKS, CDR2 YYEKEE (reference sequence). Here the CDR3 DNA reads TGTGCCAGCAGCTTGCCGCCTAGCGGGCCCTCTGGGGCCAACGTCCTGACTTTC. This gives the protein CASSLPPSGPSGANVLTF.

The rearrangement links TRBV14 to TRBJ2-1; no firm D call. The CDR3 runs to 14 residues. Per the germline V gene, CDR1 is SGHDN and CDR2 is FVKESK. Trimming left V 0 bases short and J 6 bases short, with 9 bases between. Written as DNA, the CDR3 is TGTGCCAGCAGCCAAGATCCCCGGTCCAATGAGCAGTTCTTC. Its protein product is CASSQDPRSNEQFF.

This clone was counted a single time. The chain is built from TRBV7-2 and TRBJ2-7; 8 positions agree with TRBD2. Germline CDR1 reads SGHTA; CDR2 reads FQGNSA. The length of the CDR3 is 16 residues. V lost 5 bases, J lost 2 bases, and 11 bases stayed unmatched. CDR3 coding DNA: TGTGCCAGCAGCGAAAGGGGCGGGGGGCTTACCTACGAGCAGTACTTC. Amino acid sequence: CASSERGGGLTYEQYF.

This clone was seen once. The chain recombines TRBV4-1 with TRBJ1-6; D may be TRBD1 (6 bases). The CDR3 extends over 13 amino acids. The V and J ends lost 3 bases and 15 bases respectively, with 15 bases between them. Germline V gene data show CDR1 as MGHRA and CDR2 as YSYEKL. The CDR3: CASSQIQGPFLHF. The CDR3 coding sequence is TGCGCCAGCAGCCAGATACAGGGACCCTTCCTCCACTTT.

This rearrangement joins TRBV2 to TRBJ2-7; the match to TRBD2 covers 8 bases. V gave up 5 bases and J gave up 2 bases; unmatched junction bases: 8. CDR3 length equals 15 residues. CDR1 and CDR2 (germline): SNHLY, FYNNEI. The CDR3 reads CASSSRGGPTYEQYF. CDR3 nucleotides: TGTGCCAGCAGTTCCCGGGGGGGACCAACCTACGAGCAGTACTTC.

The rearrangement links TRBV27 to TRBJ2-7, with 11 bases that match TRBD2. V gave up 8 bases and J gave up 3 bases; unmatched junction bases: 9. This CDR3 comprises 15 residues. The germline V gene encodes CDR1 MNHEY and CDR2 SMNVEV (reference sequence). The CDR3, as DNA: TGTGCCAGCGCTAAAGTCCTAGCGGGGGGCTACGAGCAGTACTTC. Its translation: CASAKVLAGGYEQYF.

CDR3: CASSLGQGAGNTIYF. Written as DNA, the CDR3 is TGCGCCAGCAGCTTGGGACAGGGAGCTGGAAACACCATATATTTT. The V call is TRBV5-1, the J call TRBJ1-3; 7 positions match TRBD1. J was trimmed by 2 bases and V by 0 bases; bases with no gene match: 2. This CDR3 has 15 residues. CDR1 and CDR2 from the germline V gene are SGHRS and YFSETQ. Supplemented by reference TRBV5-1 and TRBJ1-3, the full variable domain reads KAGVTQTPRYLIKTRGQQVTLSCSPISGHRSVSWYQQTPGQGLQFLFEYFSETQRNKGNFPGRFSGRQFSNSRSEMNVSTLELGDSALYLCASSLGQGAGNTIYFGEGSWLTVV.

This clone was found a few times. The identical CDR3 is also encoded by other nucleotide sequences in the sample. V usage is TRBV7-2 and J usage is TRBJ1-2; possibly TRBD1 for D (6 bases). V was shortened by 4 bases and J by 0 bases, with 12 bases between the two germline ends. The V gene's germline CDR1 is SGHTA and CDR2 FQGNSA. The CDR3 spans 15 residues. In DNA form, the CDR3 reads TGTGCCAGCAGCTCCGGACAGCATTCTAACTATGGCTACACCTTC. Its translation is CASSSGQHSNYGYTF. Complete variable domain (other parts from reference TRBV7-2 and TRBJ1-2): GAGVSQSPSNKVTEKGKDVELRCDPISGHTALYWYRQSLGQGLEFLIYFQGNSAPDKSGLPSDRFSAERTGGSVSTLTIQRTQQEDSAVYLCASSSGQHSNYGYTFGSGTRLTVV.

The chain is built from TRBV30 and TRBJ2-2; 8 bases align to TRBD1. With 4 bases clipped from V and 1 base from J, the junction kept 5 bases outside the gene matches. Germline V gene data show CDR1 as GTSNPN and CDR2 as SVGIG (reference sequence). The CDR3 contains 15 residues. The chain's CDR3 is CAWNSGGLNTGELFF. CDR3 DNA: TGTGCCTGGAACTCAGGGGGCTTGAACACCGGGGAGCTGTTTTTT. Supplemented by reference TRBV30 and TRBJ2-2, the full variable domain reads SQTIHQWPATLVQPVGSPLSLECTVEGTSNPNLYWYRQAAGRGLQLLFYSVGIGQISSEVPQNLSASRPQDRQFILSSKKLLLSDSGFYLCAWNSGGLNTGELFFGEGSRLTVL.

The sample holds a few counts of this clone. The genes are TRBV7-3 and TRBJ2-1; D not certain. The CDR3 is made up of 15 amino acids. Trimming pared 5 bases from V and 6 bases from J, leaving 17 bases between. CDR1 SGHTA and CDR2 FQGTGA come from the germline V gene. CDR3 sequence reads: CASSPLSSAVNEQFF. The CDR3 DNA follows: TGTGCCAGCAGCCCGTTATCATCGGCGGTCAATGAGCAGTTCTTC.

In its sample, this clone was seen once. The chain couples TRBV9 to TRBJ2-2; tentative D call: TRBD1 (5 bases). Trimming pared 1 base from V and 0 bases from J, leaving 10 bases between. The germline V gene has CDR1 SGDLS and CDR2 YYNGEE. This CDR3 has 16 amino acids. The CDR3 sequence is CASSVLGRANTGELFF. The CDR3 DNA follows: TGTGCCAGCAGCGTACTAGGCAGGGCGAACACCGGGGAGCTGTTTTTT.

The V gene is TRBV6-1, the J gene TRBJ2-1; TRBD1 agrees at 8 bases. Trimming at V came to 6 bases and at J to 4 bases, leaving 8 bases not matched to a gene. Per germline, CDR1 MNHNS and CDR2 SASEGT. CDR3 size: 15 residues. In DNA, the CDR3 is TGTGCCAGCAGCTTTTGGGACAGGTTATACAATGAGCAGTTCTTC. Translated, it gives CASSFWDRLYNEQFF.

J is TRBJ1-1 and V is TRBV27; no clear D gene. Trimming took off 3 bases at V and 2 bases at J, with 13 bases between the two ends. CDR1 is MNHEY, CDR2 SMNVEV, per germline (reference sequence). The CDR3 has 15 amino acids. The CDR3 region is CASSFFGDFNTEAFF. The CDR3 coding sequence is TGTGCCAGCAGTTTCTTCGGGGATTTCAACACTGAAGCTTTCTTT.

This clone was seen a handful of times. The sample contains more than one DNA sequence encoding this CDR3. In DNA, the CDR3 is TGTGCCAGCAGCTTAGCGGGGGGCAGCAATCAGCCCCAGCATTTT. Protein product: CASSLAGGSNQPQHF. The rearrangement uses TRBV11-2 and TRBJ1-5, with D perhaps matching TRBD1 (6 bases). The CDR3 covers 15 residues. Germline loops: CDR1 SGHAT, CDR2 FQNNGV. The V end lost 1 base, the J end lost 1 base, and 8 bases lay between the germline ends.